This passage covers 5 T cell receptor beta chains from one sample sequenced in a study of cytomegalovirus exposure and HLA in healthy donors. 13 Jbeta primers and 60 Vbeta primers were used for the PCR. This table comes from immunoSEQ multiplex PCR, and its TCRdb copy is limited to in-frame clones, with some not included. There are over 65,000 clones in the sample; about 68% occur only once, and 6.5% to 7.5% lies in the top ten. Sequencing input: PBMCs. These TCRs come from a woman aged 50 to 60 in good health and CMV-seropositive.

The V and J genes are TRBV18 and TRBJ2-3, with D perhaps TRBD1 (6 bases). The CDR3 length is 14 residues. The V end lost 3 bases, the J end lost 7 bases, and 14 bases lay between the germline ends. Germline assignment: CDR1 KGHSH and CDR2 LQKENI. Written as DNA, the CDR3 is TGTGCCAGCTCACCGCGGACAGTTAGGAATACGCAGTATTTT. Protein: CASSPRTVRNTQYF.

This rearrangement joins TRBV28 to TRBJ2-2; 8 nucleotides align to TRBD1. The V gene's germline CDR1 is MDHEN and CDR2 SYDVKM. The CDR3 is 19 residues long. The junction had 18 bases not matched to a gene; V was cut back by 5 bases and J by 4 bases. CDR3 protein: CASSMLPARQGRGTGELFF. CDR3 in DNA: TGTGCCAGCAGTATGTTACCCGCCCGACAGGGGAGAGGCACCGGGGAGCTGTTTTTT. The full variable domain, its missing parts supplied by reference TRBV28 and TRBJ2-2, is DVKVTQSSRYLVKRTGEKVFLECVQDMDHENMFWYRQDPGLGLRLIYFSYDVKMKEKGDIPEGYSVSREKKERFSLILESASTNQTSMYLCASSMLPARQGRGTGELFFGEGSRLTVL.

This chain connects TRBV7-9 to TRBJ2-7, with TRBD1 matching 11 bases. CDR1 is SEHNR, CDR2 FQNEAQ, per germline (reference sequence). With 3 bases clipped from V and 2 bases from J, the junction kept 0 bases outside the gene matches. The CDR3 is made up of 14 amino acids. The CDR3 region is CASSLGQGAYEQYF. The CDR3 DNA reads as TGTGCCAGCAGCTTGGGACAGGGGGCCTACGAGCAGTACTTC.

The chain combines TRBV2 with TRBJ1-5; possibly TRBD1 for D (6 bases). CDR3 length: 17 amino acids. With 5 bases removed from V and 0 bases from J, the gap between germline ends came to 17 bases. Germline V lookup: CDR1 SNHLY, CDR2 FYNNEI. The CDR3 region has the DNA TGTGCCAGCAGTCTAGGGGCGGACAGCTATAGCAATCAGCCCCAGCATTTT. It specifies CASSLGADSYSNQPQHF.

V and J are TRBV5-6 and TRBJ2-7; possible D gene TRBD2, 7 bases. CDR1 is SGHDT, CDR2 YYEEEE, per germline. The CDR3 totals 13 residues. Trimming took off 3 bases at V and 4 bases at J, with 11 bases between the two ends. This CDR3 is CASSWGGEYEQYF. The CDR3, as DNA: TGTGCCAGCAGCTGGGGGGGCGAGTACGAGCAGTACTTC.